This T cell receptor (beta chain) appears in the sequencing data of a study of tumor-infiltrating lymphocytes in primary liver carcinoma. Turning to this clonotype: No antigen is known for it. Its ends do not fully match the called genes, so a read error is possible.

Co-extraction of both nucleic acids (RNA and DNA) used about 19-33 mg of unsorted bulk tissue. Each participant had primary liver carcinoma, and surgical resection was the treatment. Production of TCR beta cDNA used around 500 ng total RNA together with a constant-region primer. Employing slightly modified ARM-PCR, three nested multiplex PCR rounds were run, and these gave rise to the TCR beta libraries. TCRdb processed the multiplex PCR reads anew with MiXCR; each CDR3 protein has one entry. The sample consists of 85,000 to 100,000 distinct CDR3 sequences, less than 70% of them appearing once. Study outcomes and limitations: Tumor-adjacent and tumor-blood pairs shared less of their repertoires than tumor region pairs shared.

The sample comprised tumor-adjacent normal liver tissue. The sequence derives from a man aged 35-49 years with primary liver carcinoma and hepatitis B virus infection.

The DNA of the CDR3 is TGTACCAGCAGTGAAGCGGGATGGGAAGAGCAGTACTTC. It is translated as CTSSEAGWEEQYF. The genes are TRBV6-1 and TRBJ2-7, with 7 bases that match TRBD2. Germline CDR1 reads MNHNS; CDR2 reads SASEGT. The CDR3 has 13 amino acids.